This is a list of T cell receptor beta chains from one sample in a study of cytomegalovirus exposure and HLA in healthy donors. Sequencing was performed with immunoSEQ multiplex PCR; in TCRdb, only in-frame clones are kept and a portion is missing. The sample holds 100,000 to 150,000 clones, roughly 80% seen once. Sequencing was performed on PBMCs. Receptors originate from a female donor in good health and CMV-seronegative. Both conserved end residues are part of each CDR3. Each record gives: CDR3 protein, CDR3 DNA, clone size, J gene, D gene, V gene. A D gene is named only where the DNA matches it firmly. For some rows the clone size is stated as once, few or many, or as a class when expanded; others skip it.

cdr3_aa: CASSYQVNQPQHF
cdr3_nt: TGTGCCAGCAGTTATCAGGTCAATCAGCCCCAGCATTTT
clone_size: -
j_call: TRBJ1-5
d_call: -
v_call: TRBV6-5

cdr3_aa: CASSQSSGQGYTF
cdr3_nt: TGCGCCAGCAGTCAATCGTCAGGCCAGGGCTACACCTTC
clone_size: -
j_call: TRBJ1-2
d_call: -
v_call: TRBV23-1

cdr3_aa: CASSVGGTGWTEAFF
cdr3_nt: TGTGCCAGCAGCGTAGGGGGGACAGGGTGGACTGAAGCTTTCTTT
clone_size: -
j_call: TRBJ1-1
d_call: TRBD1
v_call: TRBV9

cdr3_aa: CASSPRSQGPNTGELFF
cdr3_nt: TGTGCCAGCTCACCACGATCACAGGGGCCTAACACCGGGGAGCTGTTTTTT
clone_size: -
j_call: TRBJ2-2
d_call: TRBD1
v_call: TRBV18

cdr3_aa: CASSKRTGGDGELFF
cdr3_nt: TGTGCCAGTAGTAAAAGGACAGGGGGTGACGGGGAGCTGTTTTTT
clone_size: -
j_call: TRBJ2-2
d_call: TRBD1
v_call: TRBV19

cdr3_aa: CASSEEDGSYPYFYEQYF
cdr3_nt: TGTGCCAGCAGTGAAGAGGACGGGAGTTACCCATATTTCTACGAGCAGTACTTC
clone_size: few
j_call: TRBJ2-7
d_call: -
v_call: TRBV6-1

cdr3_aa: CASSPGTSGSTGELFF
cdr3_nt: TGTGCCAGCAGCCCGGGGACTAGCGGGAGTACCGGGGAGCTGTTTTTT
clone_size: once
j_call: TRBJ2-2
d_call: TRBD2
v_call: TRBV7-9

cdr3_aa: CASSSPGTSGPYEQYF
cdr3_nt: TGTGCCAGCAGCTCCCCCGGGACTAGCGGACCCTACGAGCAGTACTTC
clone_size: -
j_call: TRBJ2-7
d_call: TRBD2
v_call: TRBV28

cdr3_aa: CASRAPRGGTEAFF
cdr3_nt: TGTGCCAGCAGGGCCCCGCGGGGAGGTACTGAAGCTTTCTTT
clone_size: -
j_call: TRBJ1-1
d_call: -
v_call: TRBV11-2

cdr3_aa: CASTSREGTGELFF
cdr3_nt: TGTGCCAGCACCTCTCGTGAGGGTACCGGGGAGCTGTTTTTT
clone_size: -
j_call: TRBJ2-2
d_call: -
v_call: TRBV9

cdr3_aa: CASSQVTGTGGYEQYF
cdr3_nt: TGCGCCAGCAGCCAAGTTACCGGGACAGGGGGCTACGAGCAGTACTTC
clone_size: -
j_call: TRBJ2-7
d_call: TRBD1
v_call: TRBV4-3

cdr3_aa: CASSLATGGTGELFF
cdr3_nt: TGTGCCAGCAGCTTAGCGACAGGGGGCACCGGGGAGCTGTTTTTT
clone_size: -
j_call: TRBJ2-2
d_call: TRBD1
v_call: TRBV7-2

cdr3_aa: CASSWDFNTGELFF
cdr3_nt: TGTGCCAGCAGCTGGGACTTTAACACCGGGGAGCTGTTTTTT
clone_size: -
j_call: TRBJ2-2
d_call: -
v_call: TRBV7-3

cdr3_aa: CSVEGRGGLETQYF
cdr3_nt: TGCAGCGTTGAAGGGAGGGGGGGTTTGGAGACCCAGTACTTC
clone_size: -
j_call: TRBJ2-5
d_call: -
v_call: TRBV29-1

cdr3_aa: CASNLIPSSRGYTF
cdr3_nt: TGTGCCAGCAATTTAATTCCTTCTAGTCGTGGCTACACCTTC
clone_size: -
j_call: TRBJ1-2
d_call: -
v_call: TRBV27

cdr3_aa: CASSQDLAGPYGYTF
cdr3_nt: TGCGCCAGCAGCCAAGATTTGGCAGGTCCCTATGGCTACACCTTC
clone_size: few
j_call: TRBJ1-2
d_call: -
v_call: TRBV4-3

cdr3_aa: CASTLDSKWNTEAFF
cdr3_nt: TGTGCCAGCACGCTAGACTCGAAGTGGAACACTGAAGCTTTCTTT
clone_size: -
j_call: TRBJ1-1
d_call: -
v_call: TRBV2

cdr3_aa: CASSLQGIKTEAFF
cdr3_nt: TGCGCCAGCAGCTTGCAGGGGATTAAGACTGAAGCTTTCTTT
clone_size: -
j_call: TRBJ1-1
d_call: -
v_call: TRBV5-1

cdr3_aa: CASSDERGETQYF
cdr3_nt: TGTGCCAGCAGCGACGAGCGGGGAGAGACCCAGTACTTC
clone_size: -
j_call: TRBJ2-5
d_call: TRBD2
v_call: TRBV6-6

cdr3_aa: CASSVGLADYNEQFF
cdr3_nt: TGTGCCAGCAGCGTGGGACTAGCCGATTACAATGAGCAGTTCTTC
clone_size: -
j_call: TRBJ2-1
d_call: TRBD2
v_call: TRBV9

cdr3_aa: CASSPPLRARPNQPQHF
cdr3_nt: TGTGCCAGCAGCCCCCCCCTGAGAGCGAGACCCAATCAGCCCCAGCATTTT
clone_size: -
j_call: TRBJ1-5
d_call: -
v_call: TRBV28

cdr3_aa: CSVPRPLGEQFF
cdr3_nt: TGCAGCGTACCAAGACCCCTCGGGGAGCAGTTCTTC
clone_size: -
j_call: TRBJ2-1
d_call: -
v_call: TRBV29-1

cdr3_aa: CASSQESRARDNEQFF
cdr3_nt: TGCGCCAGCAGCCAAGAGAGTAGGGCCAGGGACAATGAGCAGTTCTTC
clone_size: -
j_call: TRBJ2-1
d_call: -
v_call: TRBV4-1

cdr3_aa: CATGGRSGVTDTQYF
cdr3_nt: TGTGCCACCGGAGGGAGGAGTGGTGTCACAGATACGCAGTATTTT
clone_size: few
j_call: TRBJ2-3
d_call: -
v_call: TRBV7-2

cdr3_aa: CASRWTSDSNQPQHF
cdr3_nt: TGTGCCAGCAGATGGACATCGGATAGCAATCAGCCCCAGCATTTT
clone_size: -
j_call: TRBJ1-5
d_call: -
v_call: TRBV6-5

cdr3_aa: CASSPPKLAGTYEQYF
cdr3_nt: TGTGCCAGCTCACCACCCAAACTAGCGGGAACCTACGAGCAGTACTTC
clone_size: -
j_call: TRBJ2-7
d_call: TRBD2
v_call: TRBV18

cdr3_aa: CASSLRRGPLAKNIQYF
cdr3_nt: TGTGCCAGCAGCCTTCGACGAGGTCCCTTAGCCAAAAACATTCAGTACTTC
clone_size: -
j_call: TRBJ2-4
d_call: -
v_call: TRBV16

cdr3_aa: CASSYLAGGSYNEQFF
cdr3_nt: TGTGCCAGCAGTTACCTAGCGGGAGGCTCCTACAATGAGCAGTTCTTC
clone_size: few
j_call: TRBJ2-1
d_call: TRBD2
v_call: TRBV7-2

cdr3_aa: CASSSGFEQPQHF
cdr3_nt: TGTGCCAGCAGCTCAGGGTTTGAGCAGCCCCAGCATTTT
clone_size: -
j_call: TRBJ1-5
d_call: -
v_call: TRBV11-2

cdr3_aa: CASSLRGNQPQHF
cdr3_nt: TGTGCCAGCAGTTTAAGAGGAAATCAGCCCCAGCATTTT
clone_size: -
j_call: TRBJ1-5
d_call: -
v_call: TRBV27

cdr3_aa: CASSPGLAGETQYF
cdr3_nt: TGTGCCAGCAGCCCAGGACTAGCGGGAGAGACCCAGTACTTC
clone_size: -
j_call: TRBJ2-5
d_call: TRBD2
v_call: TRBV7-9

cdr3_aa: CATLAAGNTIYF
cdr3_nt: TGTGCCACCTTGGCGGCTGGAAACACCATATATTTT
clone_size: -
j_call: TRBJ1-3
d_call: -
v_call: TRBV18

cdr3_aa: CASVAGGLDYNEQFF
cdr3_nt: TGTGCCAGCGTCGCAGGGGGTCTGGACTACAATGAGCAGTTCTTC
clone_size: -
j_call: TRBJ2-1
d_call: TRBD1
v_call: TRBV28